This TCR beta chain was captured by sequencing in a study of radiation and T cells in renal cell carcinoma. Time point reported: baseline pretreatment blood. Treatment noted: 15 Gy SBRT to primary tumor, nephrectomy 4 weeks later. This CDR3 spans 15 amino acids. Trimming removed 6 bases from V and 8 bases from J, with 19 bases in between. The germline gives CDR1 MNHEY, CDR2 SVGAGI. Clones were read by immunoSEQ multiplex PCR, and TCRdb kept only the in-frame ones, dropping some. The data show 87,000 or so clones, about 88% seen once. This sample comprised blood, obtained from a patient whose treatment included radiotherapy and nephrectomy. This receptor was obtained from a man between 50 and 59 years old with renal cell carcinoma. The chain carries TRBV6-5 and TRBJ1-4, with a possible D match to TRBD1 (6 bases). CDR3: CASRGSTGPSEKLFF. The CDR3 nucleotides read TGTGCCAGCAGGGGATCGACAGGACCCTCGGAAAAACTGTTTTTT.